This TCR beta chain is from a study of CD4 T cells in relation to SARS-CoV-2 and coronaviruses. As to this clone: Its antigen is currently unknown.

The CDR3 is 15 amino acids. Trimming pared 7 bases from V and 2 bases from J, leaving 19 bases between. Clones were read by immunoSEQ multiplex PCR, and TCRdb kept only the in-frame ones, dropping some. Of approximately 60,000 clones in the sample, about 91% were seen once. Study-level results: Approximately 65% of donors had memory CD4+ clonotypes crossrecognizing SARS-CoV-2 and common cold coronavirus spike.

The sample consisted of naive CD4+ T cells from PBMCs. Subset of the sample: naive CD4+ T cells isolated by negative enrichment. The chain is built from TRBV5-3 and TRBJ2-7; TRBD2 might be the D (5 bases). TRBV5-3 is an ORF, and what it does is uncertain. This receptor was taken from an adult with COVID-19. The CDR3: CARCYYLRVTYEQYF. The CDR3, as DNA: TGTGCCAGATGCTACTACCTGAGGGTGACCTACGAGCAGTACTTC.